One T cell receptor (beta chain) is described in this entry. The antigen is undetermined. The sample belongs to a study of T cell responses to AZD1222 COVID-19 vaccine. Study-wide findings and caveats: Of spike-specific TCRs, nearly half reportedly target regions left unmutated in variants. White British ancestry dominated among donors, who included more females, and clonal diversity was possibly underestimated.

V lost 6 bases, J lost 1 base, and 6 bases stayed unmatched. In germline, CDR1 is MDHEN, CDR2 SYDVKM. The CDR3 extends over 15 amino acids. The method was immunoSEQ multiplex PCR; TCRdb's version includes in-frame clones alone and lacks a portion of them. This sample carries almost 80,000 clones, about nine tenths of them seen once, and the ten largest clones take 24%. The chain recombines TRBV28 with TRBJ2-7, with 10 nucleotides matching TRBD1. The source was peripheral blood, collected on day 0 of AZD1222 vaccination. The receptor comes from an adult in good health. The CDR3 nucleotides are TGTGCCAGCAGCCAACCGGGACAGGGGTCCTACGAGCAGTACTTC. Its translation: CASSQPGQGSYEQYF.